Many counts were recorded for the clone carrying this T cell receptor (beta chain). Its antigen is unknown. Exclusion applied to patients with other autoimmune diseases, uncontrolled infections, pregnancy or lactation. RNA transcripts yielded amplified TCR beta CDR3 regions. Scientists carried out first-round RT-PCR using HTBI primers and then a second-round multiplex PCR. TCRdb called the multiplex PCR reads again in MiXCR, with one record for every CDR3 protein. The sample includes 350,000 or so distinct CDR3 sequences, roughly 16% of them seen just once. The data stem from a study of Graves' ophthalmopathy and Graves' hyperthyroidism. Study results and caveats: Forecasting of ophthalmopathy progression by the model achieved around 68% sensitivity and approximately 72% specificity. Built on 13 signatures, a model told ophthalmopathy apart from stable hyperthyroidism with approximately 85% sensitivity and approximately 81% specificity. The blood repertoire also included most expanded thyroid clonotypes above 0.001 frequency.

The CDR3 contains 15 residues. V was cut by 1 base and J by 1 base, with 11 bases left in between. Germline values: CDR1 GTSNPN, CDR2 SVGIG (reference sequence). The chain links TRBV30 to TRBJ1-5, with D unresolved. Source material: peripheral blood. The TCR originated in an adult man with Graves' ophthalmopathy. CDR3 bases: TGTGCCTGGAGTGGTTTCGGACGGAGCAATCAGCCCCAGCATTTT. It specifies CAWSGFGRSNQPQHF. The full variable domain, rest sourced from reference TRBV30 and TRBJ1-5, is SQTIHQWPATLVQPVGSPLSLECTVEGTSNPNLYWYRQAAGRGLQLLFYSVGIGQISSEVPQNLSASRPQDRQFILSSKKLLLSDSGFYLCAWSGFGRSNQPQHFGDGTRLSIL.